This T cell receptor (beta chain) was obtained from a study of blood T cell repertoires in COVID-19 (dated by TCRdb to the early 2020s). Broadly, across the study: Samples covering the acute and convalescent phases of COVID-19 were provided by collaborators in the United States, Italy and Spain. The prospective study material was composed of cDNA or gDNA derived from T cells, B-cell-depleted T cells, or PBMCs. Subjects who had been exposed to COVID-19, were actively infected with it, or had recovered from it provided the deeply sampled blood TCRbeta repertoires that made up the dataset. The repertoires were released in a freely available public database meant as a resource for research on the immune response to SARS-CoV-2. Samples came from the ongoing ImmuneRACE study (first 160 participants) plus 1,254 subjects from 6 global collaborators. Sample metadata almost always included a de-identified subject ID, COVID-19 status, age in years and sex. HLA class I and class II types, where available, came from metadata supplied by the sample provider rather than from assay-based typing.

What the study reported, not specific to this receptor: The quantity of clinical and demographic metadata differed by source and by participant and was supplied without curation.

Concerning this clone itself: The specificity of this receptor is unknown. The sample holds no much larger clone one base away, and base qualities are not on file.

The collaborating institutions used their own protocols to collect whole blood in K2EDTA tubes. For TCRbeta analysis, collaborators shipped samples in one of three forms: frozen whole blood, isolated PBMCs, or DNA extracted from either of those sample types. TCRbeta CDR3 regions were amplified from genomic DNA using the immunoSEQ Assay, a bias-controlled multiplex PCR. The study's processing was this. Nucleated cell counts per sample were estimated from amplification of reference gene primers within the assay. To quantify the absolute abundance of each unique TCRbeta CDR3 rearrangement, sequence reads were collapsed and filtered. Productive Simpson clonality was computed per sample as the square root of Simpson's diversity index over productive rearrangements. Not all clones reach the TCRdb copy of this immuneACCESS table, which keeps in-frame sequences only. Checked studies attribute under half of the gap to unresolved V genes and leave the rest unexplained. Clonal size and the V and J genes are those of that table, whereas D and trimming came from the DNA. The sample table holds some 280,000 clones, of which around four fifths were seen once. The top ten clones comprise around 3.9% of the sample.

Taken from the germline V gene, the CDR1 and CDR2 loops are MDHEN and SYDVKM. Including cysteine and phenylalanine, the CDR3 has 15 amino acids. This entry keeps only the CDR3 DNA: 45 bases, framed from base 1. Germline trimming amounts to 7 bases on V and 8 bases on J, with 14 as the count of junction bases outside the gene matches. This receptor was identified in a woman between 45 and 65 years old with active or convalescent COVID-19. Specimen: peripheral blood. This sequence uses TRBV28 and TRBJ1-1, and 9 junctional nucleotides match TRBD1. The DNA is TGTGCCAGCACCCTTGGGACAGGGTGGATGGTGGAAGCTTTCTTT. The resulting protein is CASTLGTGWMVEAFF.